Only a few counts were recorded for the clone carrying this T cell receptor (beta chain). Its antigen is unknown. The data originate from a study of T-cell memory formation after mild COVID-19. Study details: Each donor largely had its own TCR clusters.

TCRdb ran MiXCR on the 5' RACE reads and lists one entry per CDR3 protein. This table holds around 310,000 distinct CDR3 sequences, 20% to 25% found once. Regarding the study as a whole: Later expanders leaned CD4+, whereas day 15 to 85 contracting clones were balanced CD4/CD8.

V lost 0 bases to trimming and J lost 2 bases, with 12 bases between them. Germline CDR1 is SGHDT and CDR2 is YYEEEE. The CDR3 runs 15 residues. The sequence was obtained from a man younger than 30 who had mild COVID-19 (a few samples of this study predate the infection). Cell type and time point are not known. V is TRBV5-6 and J is TRBJ2-7; possibly TRBD2 for D (6 bases). The sequencing sample was made of PBMCs or a T cell subset sorted from them (not recorded which). The DNA for the CDR3 is TGTGCCAGCAGCTTGGTGCAGGGAGGAACCTACGAGCAGTACTTC. Its translation is CASSLVQGGTYEQYF.